This T cell receptor (beta chain) was sequenced for a study of molecular identifiers for immune sequencing clone quantification. The CDR3 runs to 17 residues. The V end was cut by 3 bases, the J end by 2 bases, with 14 bases between. Germline V CDR1 and CDR2: SGHDN, FVKESK. This clonotype turned up a few times. Its antigen is undetermined. TCRdb reprocessed the PCR reads via MiXCR and lists one record per CDR3 protein. The sample lists about 68,000 distinct CDR3 sequences; about a sixth were seen once. Study outcomes and limitations: The study reportedly detected spiked Jurkat TCR RNA from one cell among one million naive cells. Underestimated sizes of highly expanded clones could result from identical TCR molecules that share a barcode. More than 98% of effector molecules, versus under 1% of naive-cell molecules, belonged to clones above 20 RNA copies.

Naive CD8 T cells were FACS-sorted by CD8+CD4-CCR7+CD45RA+ markers. Sequenced sample: naive CD8+ T cells from blood, with Jurkat cell RNA spiked in. Subset noted: FACS-sorted CD8+CD4-CCR7+CD45RA+ naive T cells. J is TRBJ1-6 and V is TRBV14; a possible D gene is TRBD1 (5 bases). The TCR was taken from a human donor in good health. Some libraries in this study had Jurkat cell RNA spiked in. The CDR3 spells CASSHEKKGPYNSPLHF. CDR3 bases: TGTGCCAGCAGCCATGAAAAAAAGGGGCCCTATAATTCACCCCTCCACTTT. Combining the CDR3 with reference TRBV14 and TRBJ1-6 gives the whole variable domain EAGVTQFPSHSVIEKGQTVTLRCDPISGHDNLYWYRRVMGKEIKFLLHFVKESKQDESGMPNNRFLAERTGGTYSTLKVQPAELEDSGVYFCASSHEKKGPYNSPLHFGNGTRLTVT.